Below are 26 T cell receptor beta chains sequenced from a single sample in a study of shared clonotypes between healthy human individuals. Sequencing used immunoSEQ multiplex PCR; TCRdb keeps in-frame clones, though not all of them. The sample contains about half a million clones, more than 70% of which appear only once. The sequencing input was PBMCs. Receptors originate from a woman between 40 and 50 years old in good health. Some clones in this sample may be carry-over from other donors' samples.

The J gene is TRBJ2-7, the V gene TRBV5-4, with D perhaps TRBD1 (5 bases). This CDR3 has 14 residues. Trimming pared 1 base from V and 2 bases from J, leaving 10 bases between. The V gene's germline CDR1 is SGHNT and CDR2 YYREEE (reference sequence). The CDR3 sequence is CASSLTDNPYEQYF. The CDR3, as DNA: TGTGCCAGCAGCTTGACGGACAACCCCTACGAGCAGTACTTC.

The chain links TRBV4-1 to TRBJ2-1, with D possibly TRBD2 on 6 matching bases. V shed 1 base and J shed 10 bases, with 11 bases lying between them. There are 13 residues in the CDR3. CDR1 and CDR2 from the germline V gene are MGHRA and YSYEKL. CDR3 in amino acids: CASSQAIAVEQFF. In DNA form, the CDR3 reads TGCGCCAGCAGCCAAGCTATAGCGGTCGAGCAGTTCTTC.

V gene TRBV4-2 combines with J gene TRBJ2-7, with a tentative D call TRBD2 (6 bases). Germline V gene sequence: CDR1 LGHNA, CDR2 YNFKEQ. The V gene lost 5 bases and the J gene lost 3 bases, with 17 bases spanning the gap. This CDR3 is 15 amino acids long. CDR3 sequence: CASSARGGGSYEQYF. CDR3 nucleotide sequence: TGTGCCAGCAGCGCCCGTGGAGGAGGGAGCTACGAGCAGTACTTC.

The chain joins TRBV4-2 to TRBJ2-1, with 8 bases fitting TRBD2. The germline V gene has CDR1 LGHNA and CDR2 YNFKEQ. CDR3 length equals 15 residues. V trimming: 6 bases; J trimming: 7 bases; junction bases outside the gene matches: 11. Here the CDR3 DNA reads TGTGCCAGCAGGCGAAGCGGGAGAATATTAAATGAGCAGTTCTTC. Translating gives CASRRSGRILNEQFF.

V usage is TRBV6-1 and J usage is TRBJ2-3; D is unresolved. This CDR3 is built from 14 residues. In germline, CDR1 is MNHNS, CDR2 SASEGT. V was shortened by 4 bases and J by 1 base, with 9 bases between the two germline ends. CDR3 coding DNA: TGTGCCAGCAGTGCTAGACTGGGCACAGATACGCAGTATTTT. Translating gives CASSARLGTDTQYF.

V and J are TRBV7-9 and TRBJ1-4, with D unclear. Between the trimmed V and J ends, which lost 5 bases and 5 bases, there was a span of 24 bases. Germline lookup yields CDR1 SEHNR and CDR2 FQNEAQ (reference sequence). This CDR3 is built from 18 residues. The CDR3, as DNA: TGTGCCAGCAGCACCAACCCAATCGGGAGGGAGTTCAATGAAAAACTGTTTTTT. Its protein is CASSTNPIGREFNEKLFF.

V usage is TRBV7-9 and J usage is TRBJ1-3, with D tentatively TRBD1 (5 bases). Germline assignment: CDR1 SEHNR and CDR2 FQNEAQ (reference sequence). Trimming removed 4 bases at V and 3 bases at J, with 16 bases between. This CDR3 has 16 residues. CDR3 region: CASSSWDRRRGNTIYF. Here the CDR3 DNA reads TGTGCCAGCAGCTCGTGGGACCGAAGGCGTGGAAACACCATATATTTT.

The sample holds many counts of this clone. The J gene is TRBJ1-5, the V gene TRBV2, with a tentative D call TRBD1 (5 bases). The germline V gene encodes CDR1 SNHLY and CDR2 FYNNEI. The germline V and J ends were trimmed by 5 bases and 5 bases, with 10 bases remaining between them. The CDR3 has 13 amino acids. For the CDR3, the DNA is TGTGCCAGCAGTCTGGCAGGGCATCAGCCCCAGCATTTT. Translation gives CASSLAGHQPQHF.

The gene calls are TRBV7-3 and TRBJ2-5, with D perhaps TRBD1 (6 bases). Trimming left V 5 bases short and J 5 bases short, with 12 bases between. The CDR3 extends over 13 amino acids. Germline V gene data show CDR1 as SGHTA and CDR2 as FQGTGA. This CDR3 is CASSQGHWETQYF. The CDR3 DNA is TGTGCCAGCAGCCAGGGACACTGGGAGACCCAGTACTTC.

This clone was seen a handful of times. This sample includes further DNA sequences coding for the same CDR3. The chain employs TRBV9 and TRBJ1-2; possible D gene TRBD1, 6 bases. Germline lookup yields CDR1 SGDLS and CDR2 YYNGEE. CDR3 length: 14 amino acids. V was cut by 0 bases and J by 2 bases, with 8 bases left in between. For the CDR3, the DNA is TGTGCCAGCAGCGTAGGTGGACAGAACTATGGCTACACCTTC. This sequence encodes CASSVGGQNYGYTF.

Concerning this clone itself: A far larger clone is a single base away, which makes a read error likely. The sample carries other DNA sequences with the same CDR3. V usage is TRBV5-6 and J usage is TRBJ2-5, with 7 bases identical to TRBD1. V lost 4 bases to trimming and J lost 5 bases; unmatched junction nucleotides: 5. The CDR3 runs to 13 residues. Germline V gene data show CDR1 as SGHDT and CDR2 as YYEEEE. CDR3 nucleotides: TGTGCCAGCAGCCGGACAGGCTGGGAGACCCAGTACTTC. It is translated as CASSRTGWETQYF.

The CDR3 sequence is CASSAQWGIQETQYF. The CDR3 DNA sequence: TGTGCCAGCAGCGCTCAATGGGGGATCCAAGAGACCCAGTACTTC. The chain recombines TRBV9 with TRBJ2-5, with D perhaps TRBD1 or TRBD2 (5 bases each). The V end lost 3 bases, the J end lost 1 base, and 13 bases lay between the germline ends. This CDR3 has 15 residues. Looked up from germline, CDR1 is SGDLS and CDR2 is YYNGEE.

The chain recombines TRBV5-4 with TRBJ2-2, with TRBD1 matching over 11 bases. The V gene's germline CDR1 is SGHNT and CDR2 YYREEE (reference sequence). The CDR3 runs 16 residues. Trimming cost V 0 bases and J 6 bases; bases outside gene matches: 4. CDR3 nucleotide sequence: TGTGCCAGCAGCTTGGGGACAGGGGGCGCTGCCGGGGAGCTGTTTTTT. This sequence encodes CASSLGTGGAAGELFF.

The chain is built from TRBV5-1 and TRBJ2-5, with 7 bases lining up with TRBD2. The CDR3 has 16 amino acids. The V gene's germline CDR1 is SGHRS and CDR2 YFSETQ. V gave up 6 bases and J gave up 5 bases; unmatched junction bases: 16. The CDR3 region has the DNA TGCGCCAGCAATCCCGTCCCTGAGGGAGCGGGGGAGACCCAGTACTTC. Encoded protein: CASNPVPEGAGETQYF.

Only a few counts were recorded for this clone. The chain is built from TRBV5-1 and TRBJ1-5, with D maybe TRBD1 (5 bases). Trimming removed 5 bases from V and 0 bases from J, with 12 bases in between. Per germline, CDR1 SGHRS and CDR2 YFSETQ. The CDR3 is 15 amino acids. The CDR3 sequence: CASSTDSNSNQPQHF. The CDR3 DNA sequence: TGCGCCAGCAGTACAGACAGCAATAGCAATCAGCCCCAGCATTTT.

This clone was counted a few times. This chain uses TRBV19 with TRBJ2-5, with 7 positions matching TRBD2. CDR1 is LNHDA and CDR2 is SQIVND in the germline V gene (reference sequence). V gave up 6 bases and J gave up 0 bases; unmatched junction bases: 7. This CDR3 has 15 amino acids. In DNA, the CDR3 is TGTGCCAGTAGCAGGACTAGTTTTAACCAAGAGACCCAGTACTTC. It codes for CASSRTSFNQETQYF. The whole variable domain, filled in from reference TRBV19 and TRBJ2-5, reads DGGITQSPKYLFRKEGQNVTLSCEQNLNHDAMYWYRQDPGQGLRLIYYSQIVNDFQKGDIAEGYSVSREKKESFPLTVTSAQKNPTAFYLCASSRTSFNQETQYFGPGTRLLVL.

In nucleotides, the CDR3 is TGTGCCAGCAGTCTCGACAGGGTATCACCCTACGAGCAGTACTTC. Translating gives CASSLDRVSPYEQYF. The chain has TRBV6-1 and TRBJ2-7, with TRBD1 matching over 7 bases. Germline V gene data show CDR1 as MNHNS and CDR2 as SASEGT. V was clipped by 5 bases and J by 2 bases; unmatched bases: 9. The CDR3 length is 15 residues.

This chain joins TRBV30 and TRBJ2-1, with 8 bases aligning to TRBD2. The germline V gene has CDR1 GTSNPN and CDR2 SVGIG (reference sequence). V lost 6 bases to trimming and J lost 10 bases; unmatched junction nucleotides: 5. This CDR3 region has 11 residues. In DNA form, the CDR3 reads TGTGCCTGCGGGACTAGAGGCGAGCAGTTCTTC. This gives the protein CACGTRGEQFF.

V is TRBV29-1 and J is TRBJ1-6, with D maybe TRBD1 (6 bases). This CDR3 has 13 amino acids. Germline CDR1 and CDR2: SQVTM and ANQGSEA. With 4 bases removed from V and 7 bases from J, the gap between germline ends came to 11 bases. Written as DNA, the CDR3 is TGCAGCGTTGGATCAGGGGAGAATTCACCCCTCCACTTT. Translated, it gives CSVGSGENSPLHF.

This clone showed up many times. This CDR3 is also generated by other DNA sequences in the sample. The V gene is TRBV7-9, the J gene TRBJ2-7; TRBD2 agrees at 14 bases. V lost 6 bases and J lost 5; bases outside the gene matches: 15. This CDR3 is 18 amino acids long. Germline V gene sequence: CDR1 SEHNR, CDR2 FQNEAQ (reference sequence). CDR3 nucleotides: TGTGCCAGCAGTCCCAGGGGGACTAGCGGGAGTTTGTTACACGAGCAGTACTTC. Translating gives CASSPRGTSGSLLHEQYF. Variable domain in full (rest from reference TRBV7-9 and TRBJ2-7): DTGVSQNPRHKITKRGQNVTFRCDPISEHNRLYWYRQTLGQGPEFLTYFQNEAQLEKSRLLSDRFSAERPKGSFSTLEIQRTEQGDSAMYLCASSPRGTSGSLLHEQYFGPGTRLTVT.

As concerns this clone: Other DNA sequences in this sample translate to the same CDR3. The chain combines TRBV15 with TRBJ2-7, with D perhaps given as TRBD1 or TRBD2 (5 bases each). CDR1 LNHNV and CDR2 YYDKDF come from the germline V gene (reference sequence). This CDR3 region has 14 residues. Between the trimmed V and J ends, which lost 0 bases and 2 bases, there was a span of 8 bases. The CDR3 region has the DNA TGTGCCACCAGCAGAGATCGGGGACCCTACGAGCAGTACTTC. It specifies CATSRDRGPYEQYF.

This clone has a single count. This chain connects TRBV7-3 to TRBJ2-1, with 9 bases fitting TRBD2. Germline V gene lookup returns CDR1 SGHTA and CDR2 FQGTGA. This CDR3 contains 14 residues. The V gene end was trimmed by 10 bases and the J gene end by 5 bases; junction bases not matched to a gene: 9. Here the CDR3 reads CATAETSGNNEQFF. The CDR3 nucleotides read TGTGCCACCGCCGAGACTAGCGGCAACAATGAGCAGTTCTTC.

In this sample, this clone turned up many times. The V gene is TRBV30, the J gene TRBJ2-2; the D gene is possibly TRBD1 (5 bases). Trimming pared 1 base from V and 2 bases from J, leaving 5 bases between. CDR1 is GTSNPN and CDR2 is SVGIG in the germline V gene (reference sequence). This CDR3 has 13 residues. CDR3 loop: CAWSGTNTGELFF. In DNA form, the CDR3 reads TGTGCCTGGAGTGGGACAAACACCGGGGAGCTGTTTTTT.

This chain joins TRBV9 and TRBJ1-2; possible D gene TRBD1, 6 bases. CDR1 and CDR2 from the germline V gene are SGDLS and YYNGEE. Trimming removed 5 bases from V and 4 bases from J, with 12 bases in between. The length of the CDR3 is 13 residues. CDR3 sequence reads: CASRDTGTYGYTF. The CDR3 DNA reads as TGTGCCAGCAGAGATACAGGGACCTATGGCTACACCTTC.

The chain links TRBV9 to TRBJ2-1, with D possibly being TRBD2 (6 bases). V shed 3 bases and J shed 5 bases, with 15 bases lying between them. Germline values: CDR1 SGDLS, CDR2 YYNGEE. This CDR3 spans 15 amino acids. The DNA of the CDR3 is TGTGCCAGCAGCGGGCGGTTAGCGGAGAACAATGAGCAGTTCTTC. Protein: CASSGRLAENNEQFF.

V gene TRBV27 combines with J gene TRBJ1-1; D gene uncertain. The CDR3 totals 13 residues. Trimming shortened V by 6 bases and J by 1 base, and 9 bases separated the two germline ends. The germline V gene encodes CDR1 MNHEY and CDR2 SMNVEV (reference sequence). Here the CDR3 DNA reads TGTGCCAGCAGGAACCCAACGAACACTGAAGCTTTCTTT. Encoded protein: CASRNPTNTEAFF.